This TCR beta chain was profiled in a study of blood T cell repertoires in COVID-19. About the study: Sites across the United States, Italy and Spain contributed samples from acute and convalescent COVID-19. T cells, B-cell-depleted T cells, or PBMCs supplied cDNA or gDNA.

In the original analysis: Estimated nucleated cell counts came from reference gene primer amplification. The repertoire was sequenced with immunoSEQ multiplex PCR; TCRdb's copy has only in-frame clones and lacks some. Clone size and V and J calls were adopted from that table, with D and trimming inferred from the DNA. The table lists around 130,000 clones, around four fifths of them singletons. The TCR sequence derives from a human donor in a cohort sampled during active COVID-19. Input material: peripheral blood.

The DNA of the CDR3 is TGCGCCAGCAGCGGAACAGGGACAATGGAGAGGCGGACAGATACGCAGTATTTT. Its protein is CASSGTGTMERRTDTQYF. The chain links TRBV5-1 to TRBJ2-3; D perhaps matches TRBD1 (6 bases). Germline CDR1 is SGHRS and CDR2 is YFSETQ. The CDR3 consists of 18 residues. With 4 bases removed from V and 3 bases from J, the gap between germline ends came to 24 bases.